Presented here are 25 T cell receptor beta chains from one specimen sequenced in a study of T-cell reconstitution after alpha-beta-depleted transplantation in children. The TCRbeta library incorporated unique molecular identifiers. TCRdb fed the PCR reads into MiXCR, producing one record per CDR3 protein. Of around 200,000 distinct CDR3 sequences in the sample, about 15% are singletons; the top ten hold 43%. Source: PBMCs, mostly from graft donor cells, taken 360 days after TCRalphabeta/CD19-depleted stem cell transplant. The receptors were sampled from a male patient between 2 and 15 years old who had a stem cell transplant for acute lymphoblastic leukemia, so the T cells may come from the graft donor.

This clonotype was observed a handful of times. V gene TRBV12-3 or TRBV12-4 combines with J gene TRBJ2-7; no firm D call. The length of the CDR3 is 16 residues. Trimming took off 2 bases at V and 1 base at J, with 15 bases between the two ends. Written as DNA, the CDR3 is TGTGCCAGCAGTTTACTGGCCTCACTCCGTTCCTACGAGCAGTACTTC. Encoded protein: CASSLLASLRSYEQYF.

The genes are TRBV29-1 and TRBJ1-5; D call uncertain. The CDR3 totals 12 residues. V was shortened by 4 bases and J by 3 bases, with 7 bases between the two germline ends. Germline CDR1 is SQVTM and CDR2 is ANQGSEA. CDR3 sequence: CSVAQANQPQHF. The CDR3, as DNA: TGCAGCGTTGCGCAGGCCAATCAGCCCCAGCATTTT.

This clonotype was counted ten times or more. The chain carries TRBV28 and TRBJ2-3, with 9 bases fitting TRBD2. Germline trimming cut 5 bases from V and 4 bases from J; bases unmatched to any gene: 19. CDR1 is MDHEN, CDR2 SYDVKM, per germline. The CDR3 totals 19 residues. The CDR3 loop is CASSPMLGGGGARADTQYF. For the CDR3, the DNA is TGTGCCAGCAGTCCGATGTTAGGTGGCGGGGGGGCCCGCGCAGATACGCAGTATTTT.

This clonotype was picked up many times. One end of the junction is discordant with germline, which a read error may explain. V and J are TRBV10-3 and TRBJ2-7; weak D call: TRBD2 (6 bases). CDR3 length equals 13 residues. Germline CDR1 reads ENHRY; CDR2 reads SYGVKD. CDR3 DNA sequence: TGTGCCATCAGCGAGTTTGGGGGGTACGAGCAGTACTTC. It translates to CAISEFGGYEQYF.

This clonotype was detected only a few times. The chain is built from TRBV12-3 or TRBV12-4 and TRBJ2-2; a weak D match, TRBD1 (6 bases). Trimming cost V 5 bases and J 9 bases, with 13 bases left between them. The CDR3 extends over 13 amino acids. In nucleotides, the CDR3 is TGTGCCAGCAGTCCCCGGGACAATCGGGAGCTGTTTTTT. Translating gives CASSPRDNRELFF.

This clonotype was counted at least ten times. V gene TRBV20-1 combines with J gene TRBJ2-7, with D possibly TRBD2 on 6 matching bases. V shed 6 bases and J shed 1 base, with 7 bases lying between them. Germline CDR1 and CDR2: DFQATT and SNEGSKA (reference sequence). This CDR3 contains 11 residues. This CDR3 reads CSALASYEQYF. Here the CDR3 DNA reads TGCAGTGCACTAGCATCCTACGAGCAGTACTTC.

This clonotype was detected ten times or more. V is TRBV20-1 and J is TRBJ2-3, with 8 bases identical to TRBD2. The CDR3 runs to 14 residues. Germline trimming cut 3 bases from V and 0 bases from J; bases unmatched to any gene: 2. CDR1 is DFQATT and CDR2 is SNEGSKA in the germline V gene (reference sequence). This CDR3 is CSARLAGSTDTQYF. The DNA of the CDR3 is TGCAGTGCTAGGTTAGCGGGGAGCACAGATACGCAGTATTTT.

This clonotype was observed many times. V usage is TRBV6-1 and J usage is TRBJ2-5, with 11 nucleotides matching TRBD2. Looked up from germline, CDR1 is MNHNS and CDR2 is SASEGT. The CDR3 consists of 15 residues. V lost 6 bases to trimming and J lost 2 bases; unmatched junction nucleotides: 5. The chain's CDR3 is CASRQGLADQETQYF. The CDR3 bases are TGTGCCAGCAGACAGGGACTAGCGGATCAAGAGACCCAGTACTTC.

The CDR3 sequence is CAWSVRQANEQYF. CDR3 DNA sequence: TGTGCCTGGAGTGTACGCCAGGCTAACGAGCAGTACTTC. The chain is built from TRBV30 and TRBJ2-7; D unresolved. Germline CDR1 and CDR2: GTSNPN and SVGIG (reference sequence). V gave up 0 bases and J gave up 5 bases, with 11 bases separating them. The CDR3 length is 13 residues. The whole variable domain, remainder taken from reference TRBV30 and TRBJ2-7, is SQTIHQWPATLVQPVGSPLSLECTVEGTSNPNLYWYRQAAGRGLQLLFYSVGIGQISSEVPQNLSASRPQDRQFILSSKKLLLSDSGFYLCAWSVRQANEQYFGPGTRLTVT.

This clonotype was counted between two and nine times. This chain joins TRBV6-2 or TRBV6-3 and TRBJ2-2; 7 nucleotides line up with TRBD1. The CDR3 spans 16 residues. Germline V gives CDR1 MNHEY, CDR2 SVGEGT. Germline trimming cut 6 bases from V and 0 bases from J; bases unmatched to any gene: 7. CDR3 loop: CASREQGYPNTGELFF. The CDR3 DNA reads TGTGCCAGCAGAGAACAGGGGTATCCGAACACCGGGGAGCTGTTTTTT.

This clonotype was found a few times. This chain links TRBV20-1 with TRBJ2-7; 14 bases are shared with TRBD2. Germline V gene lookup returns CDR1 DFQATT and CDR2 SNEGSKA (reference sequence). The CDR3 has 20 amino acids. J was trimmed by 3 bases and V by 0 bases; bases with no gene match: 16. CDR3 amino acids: CSARDMGVGTSGRVYYEQYF. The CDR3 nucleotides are TGCAGTGCTAGAGATATGGGAGTGGGGACTAGCGGGAGAGTATACTACGAGCAGTACTTC.

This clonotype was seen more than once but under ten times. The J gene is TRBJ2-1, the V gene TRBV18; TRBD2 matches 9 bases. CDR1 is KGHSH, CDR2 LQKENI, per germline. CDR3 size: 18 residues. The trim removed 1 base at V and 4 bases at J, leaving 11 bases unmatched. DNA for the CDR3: TGTGCCAGCTCACCACTCCCGGCTAGCGGGGATCCATACAATGAGCAGTTCTTC. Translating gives CASSPLPASGDPYNEQFF.

CDR3 coding DNA: TGTGCCAGCAGCTTATTGGCAGGGGCGGACGGGGAGCTGTTTTTT. Protein: CASSLLAGADGELFF. The genes are TRBV7-9 and TRBJ2-2; D possibly corresponds to TRBD1 (6 bases). V was pared by 2 bases and J by 7 bases, with 14 bases between. The CDR3 consists of 15 residues. The germline gives CDR1 SEHNR, CDR2 FQNEAQ (reference sequence).

The CDR3 coding sequence is TGTGCCAGCAATTCCCGGACAGTCTCGGTGGGCTATGGCTACACCTTC. Protein sequence: CASNSRTVSVGYGYTF. V gene TRBV6-2 or TRBV6-3 combines with J gene TRBJ1-2; possible D gene TRBD1, 6 bases. Between the trimmed V and J ends, which lost 7 bases and 4 bases, there was a span of 22 bases. The CDR3 is 16 amino acids. The germline V gene has CDR1 MNHEY and CDR2 SVGEGT.

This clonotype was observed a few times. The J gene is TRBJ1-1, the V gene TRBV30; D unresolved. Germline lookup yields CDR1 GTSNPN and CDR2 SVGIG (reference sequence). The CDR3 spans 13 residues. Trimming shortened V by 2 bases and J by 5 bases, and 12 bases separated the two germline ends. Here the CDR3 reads CAWSRNQRTEAFF. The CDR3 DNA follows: TGTGCCTGGAGTAGAAATCAAAGGACTGAAGCTTTCTTT.

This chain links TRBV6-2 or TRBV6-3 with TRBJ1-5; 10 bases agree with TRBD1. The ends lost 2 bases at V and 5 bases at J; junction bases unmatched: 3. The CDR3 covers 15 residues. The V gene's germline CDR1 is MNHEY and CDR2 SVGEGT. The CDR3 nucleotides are TGTGCCAGCAGTTACGACGGGACAGGGGATCAGCCCCAGCATTTT. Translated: CASSYDGTGDQPQHF.

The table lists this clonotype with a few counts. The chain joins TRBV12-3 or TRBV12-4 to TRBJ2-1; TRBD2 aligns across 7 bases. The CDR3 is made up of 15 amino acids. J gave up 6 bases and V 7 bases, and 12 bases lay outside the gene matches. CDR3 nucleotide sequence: TGTGCCAGCACCCTCCGATCGGGGGGATTCAATGAGCAGTTCTTC. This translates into CASTLRSGGFNEQFF.

CDR3 bases: TGCGCCAGCAGCACGGACAGACTTGACTCCTACGAGCAGTACTTC. This translates into CASSTDRLDSYEQYF. The chain joins TRBV5-1 to TRBJ2-7, with a tentative D call TRBD1 (6 bases). V was shortened by 4 bases and J by 0 bases, with 14 bases between the two germline ends. The germline V gene encodes CDR1 SGHRS and CDR2 YFSETQ. This CDR3 spans 15 amino acids.

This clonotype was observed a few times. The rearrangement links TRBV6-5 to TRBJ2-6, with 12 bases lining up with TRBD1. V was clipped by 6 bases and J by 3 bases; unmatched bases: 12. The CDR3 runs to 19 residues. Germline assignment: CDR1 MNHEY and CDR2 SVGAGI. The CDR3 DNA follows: TGTGCCAGCAGGTACCATGGGACAGGGGGCGCCCTTGGGGCCAACGTCCTGACTTTC. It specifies CASRYHGTGGALGANVLTF.

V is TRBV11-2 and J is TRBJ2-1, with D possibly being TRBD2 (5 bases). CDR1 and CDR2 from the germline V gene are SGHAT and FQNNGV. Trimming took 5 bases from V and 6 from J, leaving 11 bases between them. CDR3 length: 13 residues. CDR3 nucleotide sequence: TGTGCCAGCAGCCTAATCACTAGCAATGAGCAGTTCTTC. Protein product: CASSLITSNEQFF.

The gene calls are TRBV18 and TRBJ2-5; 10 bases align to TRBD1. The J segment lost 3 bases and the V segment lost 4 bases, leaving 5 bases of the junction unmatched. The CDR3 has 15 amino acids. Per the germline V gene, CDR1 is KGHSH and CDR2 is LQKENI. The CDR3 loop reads CASSLGGTGEETQYF. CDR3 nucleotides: TGTGCCAGCTCACTTGGAGGGACAGGGGAAGAGACCCAGTACTTC.

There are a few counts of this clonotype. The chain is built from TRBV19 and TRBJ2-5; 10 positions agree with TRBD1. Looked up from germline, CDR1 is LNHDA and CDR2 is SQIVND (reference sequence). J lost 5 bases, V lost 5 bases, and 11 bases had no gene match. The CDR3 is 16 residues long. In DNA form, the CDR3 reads TGTGCCAGTAGTGGCCCGGGACAGGGGATTTGGGAGACCCAGTACTTC. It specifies CASSGPGQGIWETQYF.

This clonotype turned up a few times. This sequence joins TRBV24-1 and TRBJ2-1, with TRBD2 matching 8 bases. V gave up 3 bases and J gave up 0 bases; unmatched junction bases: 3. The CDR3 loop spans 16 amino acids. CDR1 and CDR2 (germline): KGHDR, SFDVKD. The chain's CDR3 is CATSDPSGSSYNEQFF. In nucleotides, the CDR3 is TGTGCCACCAGTGATCCAAGCGGGAGCTCCTACAATGAGCAGTTCTTC.

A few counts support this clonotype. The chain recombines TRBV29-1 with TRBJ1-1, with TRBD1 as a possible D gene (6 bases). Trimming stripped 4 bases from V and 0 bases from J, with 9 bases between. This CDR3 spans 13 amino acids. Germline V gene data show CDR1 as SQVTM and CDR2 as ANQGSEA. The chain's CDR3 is CSVGRTVNTEAFF. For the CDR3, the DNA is TGCAGCGTTGGCCGGACAGTGAACACTGAAGCTTTCTTT. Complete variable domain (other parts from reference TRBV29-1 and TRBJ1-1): SAVISQKPSRDICQRGTSLTIQCQVDSQVTMMFWYRQQPGQSLTLIATANQGSEATYESGFVIDKFPISRPNLTFSTLTVSNMSPEDSSIYLCSVGRTVNTEAFFGQGTRLTVV.

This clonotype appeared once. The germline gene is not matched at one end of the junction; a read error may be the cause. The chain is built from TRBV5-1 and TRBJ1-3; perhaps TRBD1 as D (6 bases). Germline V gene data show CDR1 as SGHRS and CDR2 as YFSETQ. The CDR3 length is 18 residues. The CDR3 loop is CASSLTIGQFDSGNTKYF. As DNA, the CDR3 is TGCGCCAGCAGCTTGACGATAGGACAGTTCGACTCTGGAAACACCAAATATTTT. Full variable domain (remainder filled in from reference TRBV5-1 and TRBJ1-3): KAGVTQTPRYLIKTRGQQVTLSCSPISGHRSVSWYQQTPGQGLQFLFEYFSETQRNKGNFPGRFSGRQFSNSRSEMNVSTLELGDSALYLCASSLTIGQFDSGNTKYFGEGSWLTVV.